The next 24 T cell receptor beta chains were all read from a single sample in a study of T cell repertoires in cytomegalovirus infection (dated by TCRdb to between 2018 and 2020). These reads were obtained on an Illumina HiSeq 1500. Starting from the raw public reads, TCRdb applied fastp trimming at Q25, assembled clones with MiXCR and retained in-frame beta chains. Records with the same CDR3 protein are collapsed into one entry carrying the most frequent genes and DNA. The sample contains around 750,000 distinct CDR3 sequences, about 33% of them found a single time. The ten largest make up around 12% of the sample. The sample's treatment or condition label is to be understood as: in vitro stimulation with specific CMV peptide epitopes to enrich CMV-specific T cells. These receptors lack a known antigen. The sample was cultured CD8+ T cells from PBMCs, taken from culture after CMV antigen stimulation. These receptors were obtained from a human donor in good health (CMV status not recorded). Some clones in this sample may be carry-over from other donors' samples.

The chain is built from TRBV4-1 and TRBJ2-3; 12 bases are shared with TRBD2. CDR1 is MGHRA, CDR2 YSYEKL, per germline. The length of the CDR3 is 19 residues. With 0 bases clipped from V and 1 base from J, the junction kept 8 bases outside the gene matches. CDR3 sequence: CASSQDGLAGGPGTDTQYF. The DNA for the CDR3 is TGCGCCAGCAGCCAAGATGGCCTAGCGGGGGGGCCCGGCACAGATACGCAGTATTTT.

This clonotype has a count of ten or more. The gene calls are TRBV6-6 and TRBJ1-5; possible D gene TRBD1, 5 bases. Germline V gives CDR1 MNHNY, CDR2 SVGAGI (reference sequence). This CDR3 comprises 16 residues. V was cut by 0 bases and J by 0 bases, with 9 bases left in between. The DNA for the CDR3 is TGTGCCAGCAGTTACTCGGGGGGGGATAGCAATCAGCCCCAGCATTTT. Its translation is CASSYSGGDSNQPQHF.

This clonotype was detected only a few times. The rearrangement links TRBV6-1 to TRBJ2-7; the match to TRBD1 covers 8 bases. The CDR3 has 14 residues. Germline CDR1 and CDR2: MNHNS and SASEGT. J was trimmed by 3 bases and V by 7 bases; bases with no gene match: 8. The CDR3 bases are TGTGCCAGCAAGGAACTGGGACAGGACTACGAGCAGTACGTC. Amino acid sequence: CASKELGQDYEQYV.

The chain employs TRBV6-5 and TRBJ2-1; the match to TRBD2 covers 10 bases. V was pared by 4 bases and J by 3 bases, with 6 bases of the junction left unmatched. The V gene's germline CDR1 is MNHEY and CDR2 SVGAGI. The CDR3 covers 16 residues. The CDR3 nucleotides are TGTGCCAGCAGTTTTCCTAAGCGGGGGGGCTACAATGAGCAGTTCTTC. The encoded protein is CASSFPKRGGYNEQFF.

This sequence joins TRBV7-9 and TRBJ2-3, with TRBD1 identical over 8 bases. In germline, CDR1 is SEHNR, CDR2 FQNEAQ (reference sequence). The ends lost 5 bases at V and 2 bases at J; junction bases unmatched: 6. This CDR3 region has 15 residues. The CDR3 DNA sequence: TGTGCCAGCAGCCACGGGACAGGTAACACAGATACGCAGTATTTT. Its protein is CASSHGTGNTDTQYF.

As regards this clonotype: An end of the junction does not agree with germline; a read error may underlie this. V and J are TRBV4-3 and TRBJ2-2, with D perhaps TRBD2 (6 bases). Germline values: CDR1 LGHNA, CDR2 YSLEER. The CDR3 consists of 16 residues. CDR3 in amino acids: CASSQDQGLGTGVLFF. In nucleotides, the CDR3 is TGCGCCAGCAGCCAAGATCAGGGACTGGGGACCGGGGTGCTGTTTTTT.

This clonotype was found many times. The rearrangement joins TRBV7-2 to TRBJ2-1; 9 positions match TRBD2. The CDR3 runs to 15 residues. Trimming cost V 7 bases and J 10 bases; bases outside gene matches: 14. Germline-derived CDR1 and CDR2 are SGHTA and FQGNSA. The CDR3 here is CASNLVGGGAREQFF. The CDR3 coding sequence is TGTGCCAGCAACCTAGTCGGCGGGGGGGCAAGGGAGCAGTTCTTC.

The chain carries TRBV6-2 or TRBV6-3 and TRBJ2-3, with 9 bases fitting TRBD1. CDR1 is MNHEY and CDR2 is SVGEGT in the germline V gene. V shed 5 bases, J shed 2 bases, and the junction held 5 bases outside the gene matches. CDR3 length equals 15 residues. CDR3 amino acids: CASSRDRELTDTQYF. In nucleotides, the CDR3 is TGTGCCAGCAGTCGGGACAGGGAGCTCACAGATACGCAGTATTTT.

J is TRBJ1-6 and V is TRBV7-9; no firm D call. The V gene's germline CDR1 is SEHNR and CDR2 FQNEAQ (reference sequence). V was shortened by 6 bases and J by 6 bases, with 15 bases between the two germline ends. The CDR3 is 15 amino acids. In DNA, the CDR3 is TGTGCCAGCAGACCCGGTAGAATATCTAATTCACCCCTCCACTTT. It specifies CASRPGRISNSPLHF.

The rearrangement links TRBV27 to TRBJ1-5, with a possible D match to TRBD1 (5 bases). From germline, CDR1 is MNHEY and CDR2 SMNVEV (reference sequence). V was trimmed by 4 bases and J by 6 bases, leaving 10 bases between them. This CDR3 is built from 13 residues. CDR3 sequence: CASSSGFAQPQHF. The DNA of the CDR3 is TGTGCCAGCAGTTCAGGGTTCGCTCAGCCCCAGCATTTT.

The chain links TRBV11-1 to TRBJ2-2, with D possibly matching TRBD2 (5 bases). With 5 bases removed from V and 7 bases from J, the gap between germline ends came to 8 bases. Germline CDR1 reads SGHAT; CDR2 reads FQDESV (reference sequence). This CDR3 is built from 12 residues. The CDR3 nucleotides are TGTGCCAGCAGCCCGGCGGGCGGGGAGCTGTTTTTT. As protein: CASSPAGGELFF. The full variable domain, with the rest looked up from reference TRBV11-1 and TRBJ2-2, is EAEVAQSPRYKITEKSQAVAFWCDPISGHATLYWYRQILGQGPELLVQFQDESVVDDSQLPKDRFSAERLKGVDSTLKIQPAELGDSAMYLCASSPAGGELFFGEGSRLTVL.

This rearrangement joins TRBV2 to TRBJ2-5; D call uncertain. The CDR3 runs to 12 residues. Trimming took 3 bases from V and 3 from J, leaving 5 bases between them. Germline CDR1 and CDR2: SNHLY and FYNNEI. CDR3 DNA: TGTGCCAGCAGTGATTGGGAAGAGACCCAGTACTTC. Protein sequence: CASSDWEETQYF.

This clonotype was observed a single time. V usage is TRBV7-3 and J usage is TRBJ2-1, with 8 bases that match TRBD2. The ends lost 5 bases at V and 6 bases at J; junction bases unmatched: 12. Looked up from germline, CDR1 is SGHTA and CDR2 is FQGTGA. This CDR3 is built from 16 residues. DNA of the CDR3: TGTGCCAGCAGCCTCTTCCTAGCGGGTGGGCGCAATGAGCAGTTCTTC. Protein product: CASSLFLAGGRNEQFF.

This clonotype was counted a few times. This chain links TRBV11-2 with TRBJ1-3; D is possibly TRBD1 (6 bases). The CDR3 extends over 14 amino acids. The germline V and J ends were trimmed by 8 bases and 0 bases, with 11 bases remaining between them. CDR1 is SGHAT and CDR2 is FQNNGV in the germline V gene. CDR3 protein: CASLGQSSGNTIYF. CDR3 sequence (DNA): TGTGCCAGCCTCGGACAGAGCTCTGGAAACACCATATATTTT.

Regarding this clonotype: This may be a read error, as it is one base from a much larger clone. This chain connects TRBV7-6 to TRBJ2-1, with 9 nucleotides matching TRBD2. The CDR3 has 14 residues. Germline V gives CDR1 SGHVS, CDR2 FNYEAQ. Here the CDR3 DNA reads TGTGTCAGCAGGGCTAGCGGGACCTACAATGAGCAGTTCTTC. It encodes CVSRASGTYNEQFF.

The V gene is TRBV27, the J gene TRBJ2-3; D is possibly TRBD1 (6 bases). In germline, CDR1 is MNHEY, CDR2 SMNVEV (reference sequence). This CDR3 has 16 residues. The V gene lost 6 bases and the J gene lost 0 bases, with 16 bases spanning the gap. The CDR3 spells CASSRGQSLSTDTQYF. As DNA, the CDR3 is TGTGCCAGCAGCCGTGGACAGAGCTTGAGCACAGATACGCAGTATTTT.

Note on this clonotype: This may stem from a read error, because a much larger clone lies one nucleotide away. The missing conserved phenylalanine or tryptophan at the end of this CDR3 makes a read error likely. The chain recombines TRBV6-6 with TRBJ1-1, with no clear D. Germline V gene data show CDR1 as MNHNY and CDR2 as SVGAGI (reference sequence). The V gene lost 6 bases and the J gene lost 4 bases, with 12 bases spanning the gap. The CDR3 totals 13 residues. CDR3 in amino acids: CASSSRGGTEAFL. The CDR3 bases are TGTGCCAGCAGCTCTCGAGGAGGCACTGAAGCTTTCCTT.

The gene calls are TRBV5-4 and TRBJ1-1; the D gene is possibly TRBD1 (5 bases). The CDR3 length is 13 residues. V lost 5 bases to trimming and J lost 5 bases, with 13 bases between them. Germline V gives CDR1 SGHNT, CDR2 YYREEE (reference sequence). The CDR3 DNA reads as TGTGCCAGCAGGGACTCCGGGGGTACTGAAGCTTTCTTT. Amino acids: CASRDSGGTEAFF.

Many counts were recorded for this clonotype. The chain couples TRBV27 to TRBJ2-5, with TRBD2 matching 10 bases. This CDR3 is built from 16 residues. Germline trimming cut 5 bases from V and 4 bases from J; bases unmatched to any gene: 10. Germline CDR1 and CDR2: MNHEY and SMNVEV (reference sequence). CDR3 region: CASSRGLARGGETQYF. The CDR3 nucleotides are TGTGCCAGCAGTCGGGGACTAGCGCGGGGGGGAGAGACCCAGTACTTC.

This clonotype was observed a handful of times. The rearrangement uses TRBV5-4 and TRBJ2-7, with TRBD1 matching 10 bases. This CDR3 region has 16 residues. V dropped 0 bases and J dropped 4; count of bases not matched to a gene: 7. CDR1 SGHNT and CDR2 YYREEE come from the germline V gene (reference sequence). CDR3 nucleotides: TGTGCCAGCAGCTTGGAGTCCGGGACAGGGGAGTACGAGCAGTACTTC. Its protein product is CASSLESGTGEYEQYF.

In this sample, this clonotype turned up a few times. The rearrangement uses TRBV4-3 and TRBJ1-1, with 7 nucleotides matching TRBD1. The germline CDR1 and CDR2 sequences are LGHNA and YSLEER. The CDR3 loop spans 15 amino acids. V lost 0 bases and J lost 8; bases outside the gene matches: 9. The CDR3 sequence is CASSQDRIPDREAFF. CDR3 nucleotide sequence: TGCGCCAGCAGCCAAGACCGGATTCCGGACAGGGAAGCTTTCTTT.

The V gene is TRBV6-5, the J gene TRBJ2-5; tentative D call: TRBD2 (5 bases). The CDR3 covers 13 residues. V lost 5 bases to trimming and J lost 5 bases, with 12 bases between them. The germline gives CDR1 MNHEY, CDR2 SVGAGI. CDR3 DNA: TGTGCCAGCAGTCCAGACTATCCTGAGACCCAGTACTTC. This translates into CASSPDYPETQYF.

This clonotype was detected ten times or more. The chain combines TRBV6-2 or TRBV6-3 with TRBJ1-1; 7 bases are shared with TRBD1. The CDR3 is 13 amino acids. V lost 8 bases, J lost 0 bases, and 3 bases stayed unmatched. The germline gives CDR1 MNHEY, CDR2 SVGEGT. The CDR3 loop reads CASLGQMNTEAFF. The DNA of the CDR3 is TGTGCCAGCCTGGGACAGATGAACACTGAAGCTTTCTTT.

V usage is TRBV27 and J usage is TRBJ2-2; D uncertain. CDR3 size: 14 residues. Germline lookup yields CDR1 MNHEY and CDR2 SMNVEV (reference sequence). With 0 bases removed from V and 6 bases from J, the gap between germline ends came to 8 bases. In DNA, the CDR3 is TGTGCCAGCAGTTTATCTTCGGGCGCCGGGGAGCTGTTTTTT. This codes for CASSLSSGAGELFF.